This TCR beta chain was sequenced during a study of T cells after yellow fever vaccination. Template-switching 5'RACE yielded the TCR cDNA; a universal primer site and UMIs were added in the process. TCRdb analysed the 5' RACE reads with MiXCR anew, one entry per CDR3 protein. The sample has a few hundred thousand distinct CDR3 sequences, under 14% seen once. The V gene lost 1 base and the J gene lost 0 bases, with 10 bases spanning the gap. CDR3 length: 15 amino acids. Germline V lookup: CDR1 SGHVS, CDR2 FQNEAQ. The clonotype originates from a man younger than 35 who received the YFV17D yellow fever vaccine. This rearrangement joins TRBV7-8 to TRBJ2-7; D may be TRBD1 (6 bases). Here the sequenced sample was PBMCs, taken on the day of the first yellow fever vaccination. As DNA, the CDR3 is TGTGCCAGCAGCTTAGAGGGGGTTAGCTCCTACGAGCAGTACTTC. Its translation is CASSLEGVSSYEQYF.